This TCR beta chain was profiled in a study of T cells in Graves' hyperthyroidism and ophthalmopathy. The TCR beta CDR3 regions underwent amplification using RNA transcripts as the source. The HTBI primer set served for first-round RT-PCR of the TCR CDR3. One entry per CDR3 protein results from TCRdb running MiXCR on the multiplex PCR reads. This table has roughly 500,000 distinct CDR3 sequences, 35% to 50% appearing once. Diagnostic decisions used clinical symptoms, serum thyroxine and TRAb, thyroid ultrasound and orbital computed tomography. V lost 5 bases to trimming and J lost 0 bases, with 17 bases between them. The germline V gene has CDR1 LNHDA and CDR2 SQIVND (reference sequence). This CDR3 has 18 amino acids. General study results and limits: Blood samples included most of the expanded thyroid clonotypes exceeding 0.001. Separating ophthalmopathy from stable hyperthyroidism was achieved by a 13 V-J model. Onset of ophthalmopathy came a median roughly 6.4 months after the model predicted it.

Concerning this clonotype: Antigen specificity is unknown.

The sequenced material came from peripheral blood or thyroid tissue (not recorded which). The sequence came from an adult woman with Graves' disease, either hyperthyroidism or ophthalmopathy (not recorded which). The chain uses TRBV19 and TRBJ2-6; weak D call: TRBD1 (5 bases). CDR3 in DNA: TGTGCCAGTAGTCTTAGGCAGGGTGGAAGCTCTGGGGCCAACGTCCTGACTTTC. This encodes CASSLRQGGSSGANVLTF.